This T cell receptor beta chain was identified in a study of monozygotic twins with inflammatory bowel disease. Study-level findings and limits: No discrimination was achieved between different T cell subtypes.

Template switching was used to attach UMIs, which incorporated a 6-nucleotide sample barcode. One entry per CDR3 protein, without DNA, is what TCRdb gives after re-calling the 5' RACE reads. Its listing shows under 350,000 distinct CDR3 sequences. The CDR3 loop spans 13 amino acids. The germline CDR1 and CDR2 sequences are DFQATT and SNEGSKA (reference sequence). In regard to this clonotype: Its antigen is not known.

Sequencing input: blood. The chain combines TRBV20-1 with TRBJ1-5; the TRBD1 assignment by TCRdb is unverifiable without DNA. The receptor was derived from a human donor with ulcerative colitis or Crohn's disease, or a healthy co-twin of an affected twin (not recorded which). CDR3 sequence reads: CSAPRDGNQPQHF.